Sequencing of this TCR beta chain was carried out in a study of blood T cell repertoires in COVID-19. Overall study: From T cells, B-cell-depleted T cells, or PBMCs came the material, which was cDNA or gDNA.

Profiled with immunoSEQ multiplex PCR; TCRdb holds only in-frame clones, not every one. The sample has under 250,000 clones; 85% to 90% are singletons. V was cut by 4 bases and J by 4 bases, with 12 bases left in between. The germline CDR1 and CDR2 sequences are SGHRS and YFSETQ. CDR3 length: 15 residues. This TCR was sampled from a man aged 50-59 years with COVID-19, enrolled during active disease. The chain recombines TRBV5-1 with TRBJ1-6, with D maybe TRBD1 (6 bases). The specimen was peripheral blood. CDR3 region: CASSPGTLYNSPLHF. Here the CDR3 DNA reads TGCGCCAGCAGCCCCGGGACACTTTATAATTCACCCCTCCACTTT.